Listed below are T cell receptor beta chains from one sample, sequenced in a study of identical twins. TCRdb independently ran MiXCR on the 5' RACE reads; one entry per CDR3 protein. In the table there are 400,000 to 500,000 distinct CDR3 sequences, 13% to 15% of which are singletons. These data are also associated with another study on yellow fever vaccine responses in identical twins.

Sequencing was done on a sample of CD4+ T cells sorted from blood. The receptors derive from a woman aged 18-29 years in good health. CDR3s include the opening cysteine and the closing phenylalanine or tryptophan. D genes are given only for firm matches. Not every row has a clone size; where given, it reads once, few, many or a size class.

clone size: -; V gene: TRBV30; J gene: TRBJ2-1; D gene: -; CDR3 protein: CAWSVRADNEQFF; CDR3 DNA: TGTGCCTGGAGTGTACGAGCGGACAATGAGCAGTTCTTC
clone size: many; V gene: TRBV3-1; J gene: TRBJ2-5; D gene: -; CDR3 protein: CASRYRGGETQYF; CDR3 DNA: TGTGCCAGTAGGTACAGGGGAGGGGAGACCCAGTACTTC
clone size: -; V gene: TRBV5-1; J gene: TRBJ2-1; D gene: TRBD2; CDR3 protein: CASSVSGLAGNEQFF; CDR3 DNA: TGCGCCAGCAGCGTCTCGGGACTAGCGGGGAATGAGCAGTTCTTC
clone size: -; V gene: TRBV29-1; J gene: TRBJ2-7; D gene: -; CDR3 protein: CSVGNGRQGSYEQYF; CDR3 DNA: TGCAGCGTTGGAAATGGGAGGCAGGGATCCTACGAGCAGTACTTC
clone size: few; V gene: TRBV5-6; J gene: TRBJ2-4; D gene: TRBD2; CDR3 protein: CASSPPLAGGPYGKNIQYF; CDR3 DNA: TGTGCCAGCAGCCCGCCCCTAGCGGGAGGGCCATATGGCAAAAACATTCAGTACTTC
clone size: -; V gene: TRBV11-3; J gene: TRBJ2-2; D gene: -; CDR3 protein: CASSQIAYGELFF; CDR3 DNA: TGTGCCAGCAGCCAAATAGCGTACGGGGAGCTGTTTTTT
clone size: -; V gene: TRBV28; J gene: TRBJ2-7; D gene: TRBD2; CDR3 protein: CASSGPTSDRYLHYEQYF; CDR3 DNA: TGTGCCAGCAGTGGCCCGACTAGCGACCGCTACCTCCACTACGAGCAGTACTTC
clone size: -; V gene: TRBV15; J gene: TRBJ2-5; D gene: TRBD2; CDR3 protein: CATRREGETQYF; CDR3 DNA: TGTGCCACCAGGAGGGAGGGGGAGACCCAGTACTTC
clone size: few; V gene: TRBV18; J gene: TRBJ2-7; D gene: TRBD2; CDR3 protein: CASSPAGDEQYF; CDR3 DNA: TGTGCCAGCTCACCCGCGGGAGACGAGCAGTACTTC
clone size: -; V gene: TRBV6-5; J gene: TRBJ1-6; D gene: -; CDR3 protein: CASSYGGPGNSPLHF; CDR3 DNA: TGTGCCAGCAGTTACGGTGGGCCAGGGAATTCACCCCTCCACTTT
clone size: few; V gene: TRBV2; J gene: TRBJ2-1; D gene: -; CDR3 protein: CASWGADEQFF; CDR3 DNA: TGTGCCAGCTGGGGGGCAGATGAGCAGTTCTTC
clone size: few; V gene: TRBV6-2/TRBV6-3; J gene: TRBJ2-6; D gene: -; CDR3 protein: CASSYGANVLTF; CDR3 DNA: TGTGCCAGCAGTTACGGGGCCAACGTCCTGACTTTC
clone size: few; V gene: TRBV19; J gene: TRBJ1-5; D gene: -; CDR3 protein: CASSSRLRSNQPQHF; CDR3 DNA: TGTGCCAGTAGTTCCAGACTTCGGAGCAATCAGCCCCAGCATTTT
clone size: -; V gene: TRBV12-5; J gene: TRBJ2-1; D gene: TRBD2; CDR3 protein: CASGLAGVDNEQFF; CDR3 DNA: TGTGCTAGTGGGCTAGCGGGAGTTGACAATGAGCAGTTCTTC
clone size: -; V gene: TRBV10-3; J gene: TRBJ1-1; D gene: -; CDR3 protein: CAISDSGPEAFF; CDR3 DNA: TGTGCCATCAGTGATTCCGGGCCCGAAGCTTTCTTT
clone size: -; V gene: TRBV5-6; J gene: TRBJ1-2; D gene: -; CDR3 protein: CASSLVGAGYTF; CDR3 DNA: TGTGCCAGCAGCTTGGTAGGGGCTGGCTACACCTTC
clone size: few; V gene: TRBV6-1; J gene: TRBJ1-1; D gene: TRBD1; CDR3 protein: CASGTGGGGAEAFF; CDR3 DNA: TGTGCCAGCGGGACAGGGGGTGGAGGCGCTGAAGCTTTCTTT
clone size: few; V gene: TRBV7-2; J gene: TRBJ2-2; D gene: TRBD1; CDR3 protein: CASSFMVGQGESGELFF; CDR3 DNA: TGTGCCAGCAGCTTTATGGTCGGACAGGGCGAGTCCGGGGAGCTGTTTTTT
clone size: -; V gene: TRBV3-1; J gene: TRBJ2-2; D gene: -; CDR3 protein: CASSVRARDTGELFF; CDR3 DNA: TGTGCCAGCAGCGTCAGGGCGCGGGACACCGGGGAGCTGTTTTTT
clone size: few; V gene: TRBV24-1; J gene: TRBJ2-7; D gene: -; CDR3 protein: CATRNGPATKQYF; CDR3 DNA: TGTGCCACCAGAAACGGCCCTGCGACAAAGCAGTACTTC
clone size: -; V gene: TRBV18; J gene: TRBJ2-1; D gene: TRBD2; CDR3 protein: CASSPFGTSNEQFF; CDR3 DNA: TGTGCCAGCTCACCTTTCGGGACTAGCAATGAGCAGTTCTTC
clone size: few; V gene: TRBV6-1; J gene: TRBJ2-7; D gene: TRBD1; CDR3 protein: CASSEPGTASYEQYF; CDR3 DNA: TGTGCCAGCAGTGAACCCGGGACAGCTTCCTACGAGCAGTACTTC
clone size: few; V gene: TRBV28; J gene: TRBJ2-3; D gene: -; CDR3 protein: CAMQLTDSSTDTQYF; CDR3 DNA: TGTGCCATGCAACTGACGGACTCTAGCACAGATACGCAGTATTTT
clone size: many; V gene: TRBV20-1; J gene: TRBJ2-1; D gene: -; CDR3 protein: CSAPKGLGAQVGKQFF; CDR3 DNA: TGCAGTGCCCCCAAAGGGTTGGGGGCTCAGGTCGGGAAGCAGTTCTTC
clone size: few; V gene: TRBV6-1; J gene: TRBJ2-5; D gene: -; CDR3 protein: CASISPRVQETQYF; CDR3 DNA: TGTGCCAGCATCTCTCCTAGAGTCCAAGAGACCCAGTACTTC
clone size: -; V gene: TRBV12-3/TRBV12-4; J gene: TRBJ2-2; D gene: TRBD2; CDR3 protein: CASSFGGGAPSTGELFF; CDR3 DNA: TGTGCCAGCAGTTTTGGCGGGGGGGCCCCTTCCACCGGGGAGCTGTTTTTT
clone size: many; V gene: TRBV12-3/TRBV12-4; J gene: TRBJ1-1; D gene: -; CDR3 protein: CASTPGGRAFF; CDR3 DNA: TGTGCCAGCACCCCGGGTGGGCGTGCTTTCTTT
clone size: -; V gene: TRBV5-1; J gene: TRBJ2-2; D gene: -; CDR3 protein: CASRETVKVGNTGELFF; CDR3 DNA: TGCGCCAGCAGGGAAACCGTGAAAGTGGGAAACACCGGGGAGCTGTTTTTT
clone size: -; V gene: TRBV19; J gene: TRBJ2-7; D gene: -; CDR3 protein: CATTREAGTYEQYF; CDR3 DNA: TGTGCCACCACGAGGGAGGCGGGAACCTACGAGCAGTACTTC
clone size: few; V gene: TRBV7-8; J gene: TRBJ2-2; D gene: -; CDR3 protein: CASSWGPTPTGELFF; CDR3 DNA: TGTGCCAGCAGCTGGGGTCCTACGCCCACCGGGGAGCTGTTTTTT
clone size: few; V gene: TRBV5-1; J gene: TRBJ2-5; D gene: TRBD1; CDR3 protein: CASSLSGTGRSETQYF; CDR3 DNA: TGCGCCAGCAGCTTGTCTGGGACAGGGAGATCGGAGACCCAGTACTTC
clone size: -; V gene: TRBV18; J gene: TRBJ1-1; D gene: -; CDR3 protein: CASSPRTRGSTEAFF; CDR3 DNA: TGTGCCAGCTCACCACGGACCAGGGGTTCCACTGAAGCTTTCTTT
clone size: few; V gene: TRBV20-1; J gene: TRBJ2-7; D gene: -; CDR3 protein: CSARGRTTLPYEQYF; CDR3 DNA: TGCAGTGCTAGGGGGAGGACTACCCTACCCTACGAGCAGTACTTC
clone size: few; V gene: TRBV18; J gene: TRBJ2-6; D gene: -; CDR3 protein: CASSPSSGANVLTF; CDR3 DNA: TGTGCCAGCTCACCAAGCTCTGGGGCCAACGTCCTGACTTTC
clone size: many; V gene: TRBV28; J gene: TRBJ2-2; D gene: TRBD1; CDR3 protein: CASRSQGAFGELFF; CDR3 DNA: TGTGCCAGCAGGAGCCAGGGGGCGTTCGGGGAGCTGTTTTTT
clone size: many; V gene: TRBV20-1; J gene: TRBJ2-2; D gene: -; CDR3 protein: CSARDPRQNTGELFF; CDR3 DNA: TGCAGTGCTAGAGATCCAAGGCAGAACACCGGGGAGCTGTTTTTT
clone size: -; V gene: TRBV15; J gene: TRBJ2-2; D gene: -; CDR3 protein: CATSYQGGRTGELFF; CDR3 DNA: TGTGCCACCAGCTACCAGGGGGGGAGGACCGGGGAGCTGTTTTTT
clone size: few; V gene: TRBV7-2; J gene: TRBJ2-1; D gene: TRBD1; CDR3 protein: CASSHLSGQGFNEQFF; CDR3 DNA: TGTGCCAGCAGCCACCTTTCGGGACAGGGTTTTAATGAGCAGTTCTTC
clone size: -; V gene: TRBV6-4; J gene: TRBJ2-6; D gene: -; CDR3 protein: CASSDSWPGANVLTF; CDR3 DNA: TGTGCCAGCAGTGACTCGTGGCCTGGGGCCAACGTCCTGACTTTC
clone size: -; V gene: TRBV20-1; J gene: TRBJ2-7; D gene: TRBD2; CDR3 protein: CSARGSGSNEQYF; CDR3 DNA: TGCAGTGCTAGAGGCAGCGGGAGCAACGAGCAGTACTTC
clone size: few; V gene: TRBV3-1; J gene: TRBJ1-2; D gene: TRBD1; CDR3 protein: CASSREGGDRVYGYTF; CDR3 DNA: TGTGCCAGCAGCCGTGAAGGCGGGGACAGGGTTTATGGCTACACCTTC
clone size: once; V gene: TRBV7-6; J gene: TRBJ2-5; D gene: -; CDR3 protein: CASSPPGDWGKNF; CDR3 DNA: TGTGCCAGCAGCCCCCCCGGAGACTGGGGGAAGAACTTC
clone size: few; V gene: TRBV6-1; J gene: TRBJ2-6; D gene: -; CDR3 protein: CASGRGTDWANVLTF; CDR3 DNA: TGTGCCAGCGGTCGTGGAACGGATTGGGCCAACGTCCTGACTTTC
clone size: few; V gene: TRBV20-1; J gene: TRBJ2-7; D gene: -; CDR3 protein: CSARSIVGAYEQYF; CDR3 DNA: TGCAGTGCTAGATCCATAGTAGGCGCCTACGAGCAGTACTTC
clone size: -; V gene: TRBV9; J gene: TRBJ2-7; D gene: -; CDR3 protein: CASSEQGGASFEQYF; CDR3 DNA: TGTGCCAGCAGCGAGCAAGGGGGGGCATCCTTCGAGCAGTACTTC
clone size: -; V gene: TRBV29-1; J gene: TRBJ1-6; D gene: -; CDR3 protein: CSVAGTQNSPLHF; CDR3 DNA: TGCAGCGTTGCCGGGACCCAAAATTCACCCCTCCACTTT
clone size: -; V gene: TRBV4-2; J gene: TRBJ2-5; D gene: TRBD2; CDR3 protein: CASSPGLAGEGARSTQYF; CDR3 DNA: TGTGCCAGCAGCCCGGGACTAGCGGGAGAGGGGGCAAGATCGACCCAGTACTTC
clone size: -; V gene: TRBV5-1; J gene: TRBJ2-7; D gene: -; CDR3 protein: CASSLEGTKGDEQYF; CDR3 DNA: TGCGCCAGCAGCTTGGAAGGGACTAAGGGGGACGAGCAGTACTTC
clone size: few; V gene: TRBV7-2; J gene: TRBJ2-1; D gene: TRBD1; CDR3 protein: CASSTGQAVAYNEQFF; CDR3 DNA: TGTGCCAGCAGCACGGGACAGGCGGTGGCCTACAATGAGCAGTTCTTC
clone size: few; V gene: TRBV6-2/TRBV6-3; J gene: TRBJ2-2; D gene: -; CDR3 protein: CASSKGRPGTGELFF; CDR3 DNA: TGTGCCAGCAGCAAGGGACGGCCGGGCACCGGGGAGCTGTTTTTT
clone size: -; V gene: TRBV27; J gene: TRBJ2-3; D gene: -; CDR3 protein: CASSFGQYTDTQYF; CDR3 DNA: TGTGCCAGCAGTTTTGGGCAGTACACAGATACGCAGTATTTT